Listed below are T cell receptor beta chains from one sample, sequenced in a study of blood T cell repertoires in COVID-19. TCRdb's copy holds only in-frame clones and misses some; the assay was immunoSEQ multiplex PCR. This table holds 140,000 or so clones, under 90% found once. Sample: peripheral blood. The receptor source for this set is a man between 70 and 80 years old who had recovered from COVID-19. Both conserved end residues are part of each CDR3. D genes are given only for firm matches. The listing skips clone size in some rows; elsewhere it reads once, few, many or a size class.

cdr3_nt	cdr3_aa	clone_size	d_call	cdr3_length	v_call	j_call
TGTGCCTGGAGCCTTGGGCCCTACGAGCAGTACTTC	CAWSLGPYEQYF	.	.	12	TRBV30	TRBJ2-7
TGTGCCAGCAGCCAAGATAAGGGACTCGTCACAGATACGCAGTATTTT	CASSQDKGLVTDTQYF	.	.	16	TRBV14	TRBJ2-3
TGTGCCAGCAGTTTATATGGGGAGGGGTGGACTGAAGCTTTCTTT	CASSLYGEGWTEAFF	once	.	15	TRBV27	TRBJ1-1
TGCGCCAGCAGCTCGGGGGGCAGCTCCTACAATGAGCAGTTCTTC	CASSSGGSSYNEQFF	once	.	15	TRBV5-1	TRBJ2-1
TGTGCCAGTAGTATTCGGACTAGCGGAACTAGCACAGATACGCAGTATTTT	CASSIRTSGTSTDTQYF	.	TRBD2	17	TRBV19	TRBJ2-3
TGTGCTAGTGGTTTGGCCCGGGGACACGTCGGCACAGATACGCAGTATTTT	CASGLARGHVGTDTQYF	.	.	17	TRBV12-5	TRBJ2-3
TGCGCCAGCAGTCCCCAACTATCGGGGAACCCAACGAACACCGGGGAGCTGTTTTTT	CASSPQLSGNPTNTGELFF	.	.	19	TRBV5-1	TRBJ2-2
TGTGTCAGCAGCCAAGACCAGCGGGAGGGTTACGAGCAGTACTTC	CVSSQDQREGYEQYF	.	TRBD2	15	TRBV3-1/TRBV3-2	TRBJ2-7
TGTGCCAGCAGTTTCAGGAAAAGCGGACAAGAGACCCAGTACTTC	CASSFRKSGQETQYF	.	.	15	TRBV27	TRBJ2-5
TGCGCCAGCAGAAATCGCGGCGGGGTCTCCTACAATGAGCAGTTCTTC	CASRNRGGVSYNEQFF	few	.	16	TRBV5-1	TRBJ2-1
TGTGCCAGCAGCTCCCAGTTTAATTCACCCCTCCACTTT	CASSSQFNSPLHF	.	.	13	TRBV7-2	TRBJ1-6
TGTGCCAGCAGCGAGCTAGCGGGTGTCTACGAGCAGTACTTC	CASSELAGVYEQYF	.	TRBD2	14	TRBV7-2	TRBJ2-7
TGTGCCAGCAGCTTGAGCAGGGGGCAAACTGAAGCTTTCTTT	CASSLSRGQTEAFF	few	TRBD1	14	TRBV5-4	TRBJ1-1
TGTGCCAGCTCAACCGGACTAGCGGGAGTGGGGCAGTACTTC	CASSTGLAGVGQYF	.	TRBD2	14	TRBV18	TRBJ2-7
TGTGCCAGCAGCTTCGGGGAGGGGTTCTACAATGAGCAGTTCTTC	CASSFGEGFYNEQFF	.	TRBD2	15	TRBV7-9	TRBJ2-1
TGTGCCAGTAGTCTGGGACAGGGTGAGGCAACTAATGAAAAACTGTTTTTT	CASSLGQGEATNEKLFF	once	TRBD1	17	TRBV19	TRBJ1-4
TGCGCCAGCAGCCCCGGGACAGCCATCTCTGGAAACACCATATATTTT	CASSPGTAISGNTIYF	.	TRBD1	16	TRBV5-1	TRBJ1-3
TGTGCCAGCAGCTCTCGGCTAGTTGTGTTTAATGAGCAGTTCTTC	CASSSRLVVFNEQFF	.	.	15	TRBV7-9	TRBJ2-1
TGTGCCAGCAGCATGGGACTAGCGGGAGACAACGAGCAGTTCTTC	CASSMGLAGDNEQFF	.	TRBD2	15	TRBV5-4	TRBJ2-1
TGTGCCAGCAGGCCCTTTACTAGCGGGAGTTTCAACGAGCAGTACTTC	CASRPFTSGSFNEQYF	.	TRBD2	16	TRBV27	TRBJ2-7
TGCGCCAGCAGTGTAGCGGGGGCCGGGGAGCTGTTTTTT	CASSVAGAGELFF	.	TRBD2	13	TRBV10-2	TRBJ2-2
TGCAGCGCCGGGACAGCATCCACTGAAGCTTTCTTT	CSAGTASTEAFF	.	TRBD1	12	TRBV29-1	TRBJ1-1
TGTGCCAGCAGTTTTACGCTAGCGGGACGAAGCTCCTACGAGCAGTACTTC	CASSFTLAGRSSYEQYF	few	TRBD2	17	TRBV6-2/TRBV6-3	TRBJ2-7
TGCAGCGTTGGAGGGGGACAGGGGACCTCCTACGAGCAGTACTTC	CSVGGGQGTSYEQYF	.	TRBD1	15	TRBV29-1	TRBJ2-7